This TCR beta chain was captured by sequencing in a study of T cell responses to AZD1222 COVID-19 vaccine. Germline-derived CDR1 and CDR2 are LNHNV and YYDKDF (reference sequence). The CDR3 covers 15 residues. Trimming stripped 0 bases from V and 4 bases from J, with 13 bases between. Notes on this clone: Its specificity is not known.

General observations from the study: Among vaccine-associated CD4 TCRs, coverage spanned spike, with dominance at 160-218 and 743-854.

Samples with a second dose at about 4 or about 12 weeks were pooled together. The assay was immunoSEQ multiplex PCR, and TCRdb's table has in-frame clones only and misses some. The data show more than 95,000 clones, about 90% seen once. The sample was peripheral blood, taken 28 days after the second AZD1222 dose. The clonotype was recovered from an adult who received the AZD1222 COVID-19 vaccine. The chain links TRBV15 to TRBJ2-7; D is perhaps TRBD2 (6 bases). The CDR3: CATSRDRGSDYEQYF. The DNA for the CDR3 is TGTGCCACCAGCAGAGACCGGGGGTCGGATTACGAGCAGTACTTC.